The following is a TCR beta chain sequence with its context. Its antigen remains unidentified. Base qualities are not provided; no much larger clone lies one nucleotide away. These data are taken from a study of T cell responses to AZD1222 COVID-19 vaccine (dated by TCRdb to 2020 to 2022). As for the study more broadly: TCR sequencing covered about 230 trial participants: 200 to 220 given two doses of AZD1222 and about 26 given two doses of MenACWY control vaccine. Enrollment into the trials was organized by age into subgroups of 18-55, 56-69 and 70-plus years, and those subgroups contained 148, 28 and 57 TCR-sequenced participants, respectively. What the study reported, not specific to this receptor: Because no samples from the day 14 peak response were available, repertoires could be characterized only after the peak T cell response. Vaccine-associated CD4 TCRs spanned the whole spike protein, with dominant responses in regions 160-218 and 743-854. Conclusions about previously exposed vaccinees were limited because only a handful of AZD1222 recipients were SARS-CoV-2 seropositive at baseline. The 56-69-year group was small, and its depth increase did not reach significance, likely because of low power. Participants were mostly white British, with more females than males. The authors suggested clonal diversity may have been underestimated. Nearly half of unique spike-specific TCRs reportedly recognized epitopes outside regions mutated in the B.1.351 and B.1.1.7 variants. Spike-specific TCR breadth and depth rose significantly after two AZD1222 doses compared with day 0 and with MenACWY recipients.

Reading the label with the study, this specimen's time point is: baseline before first vaccination. This sample's treatment or condition label indicates: meningococcal conjugate vaccine given as trial control. The vaccinee samples were drawn from two UK trials, COV001 and COV002, one of which was a single-blind randomized controlled phase 2/3 trial testing AZD1222 (ChAdOx1 nCoV-19) in healthy adults. Trial participant PBMC samples were collected at day 0 and day 28 after the second dose for TCRbeta chain sequencing. After removal of 5 bases from V and 7 bases from J, the junction retains 3 bases not matched to a gene. The CDR1 and CDR2 encoded by the germline V gene are MDHEN and SYDVKM. The CDR3 measures 12 amino acids from cysteine to phenylalanine. The retained sequence is limited to the CDR3, 36 bases, with the frame set at the first base. The CDR3 regions of human TCRbeta chains were analyzed by immunosequencing. The published analysis was carried out like this. Repertoire TCRs were checked for matches against a reference library of SARS-CoV-2-specific TCRs that had been generated using the MIRA antigen-specificity platform. Breadth was defined as the fraction of unique TCRs that were SARS-CoV-2-associated. Depth was defined as the fraction of total T cells that were SARS-CoV-2-associated. Using the MIRA data, each spike-specific TCR was mapped to the spike region that the TCR reacts to and placed in a CD4 or CD8 class. Log10-transformed breadth and depth values were compared by one-way ANOVA with Sidak's multiple comparisons tests. Drawn from immuneACCESS, this table holds only the in-frame rearrangements with V and J called that TCRdb kept. Clones are partly lost; checked studies trace under half to an unresolved V gene and leave the rest unexplained. V and J calls and clone size are those listed in that table; D and trimming were worked out from the DNA. The sample yields 100,000 or so clones; approximately 87% were counted once. 4% to 4.5% of the sample is taken by the ten largest.

The sample was peripheral blood, taken on day 0 of MenACWY control vaccination. The sequence links TRBV28 to TRBJ1-2, and TRBD1 matches 8 of the central bases. This clonotype was sampled from an adult in good health. The DNA sequence is given as TGTGCCAGCAGTCTGGACAGGGCTGGCTACACCTTC. It is translated as CASSLDRAGYTF.